Listed here are 8 T cell receptor beta chains from one sample, sequenced in a study of technical replicates of blood from a handful of donors. This table comes from immunoSEQ multiplex PCR, and its TCRdb copy is limited to in-frame clones, with some not included. The top ten clones hold approximately 0.39% of a sample with around 83,000 clones, roughly 93% of them seen once. Sequenced input: T cells isolated from PBMCs. The receptors stem from a human donor in good health.

The V and J genes are TRBV16 and TRBJ2-5; TRBD2 matches 7 bases. The CDR3 length is 17 residues. J lost 4 bases, V lost 4 bases, and 15 bases had no gene match. The germline gives CDR1 KGHSY, CDR2 FQNENV. In DNA, the CDR3 is TGTGCCAGCAGCCTCCCAACTAGTGCGGGAGCATCAGAGACCCAGTACTTC. This encodes CASSLPTSAGASETQYF.

The gene calls are TRBV10-3 and TRBJ2-4; the match to TRBD1 covers 7 bases. The CDR3 contains 12 residues. From germline, CDR1 is ENHRY and CDR2 SYGVKD. Trimming removed 5 bases from V and 6 bases from J; junction bases left unmatched: 1. The CDR3 DNA is TGTGCCATCAGTCCAGGGGGAAACATTCAGTACTTC. Translating gives CAISPGGNIQYF.

The rearrangement joins TRBV11-3 to TRBJ2-1; 9 nucleotides line up with TRBD2. The V gene's germline CDR1 is SGHNT and CDR2 YENEEA. V gave up 1 base and J gave up 7 bases; unmatched junction bases: 5. The CDR3 loop spans 15 amino acids. CDR3 protein: CASSLGAGGGNEQFF. The CDR3 nucleotides read TGTGCCAGCAGCTTAGGAGCGGGAGGCGGGAATGAGCAGTTCTTC.

The CDR3 protein is CASTRSYGYTF. The DNA for the CDR3 is TGTGCCAGTACGAGGAGTTATGGCTACACCTTC. The rearrangement links TRBV19 to TRBJ1-2; D unclear. The CDR3 spans 11 residues. Trimming removed 7 bases from V and 5 bases from J, with 8 bases in between. Germline V gives CDR1 LNHDA, CDR2 SQIVND (reference sequence).

The rearrangement uses TRBV28 and TRBJ1-1; D is undetermined. V shed 6 bases and J shed 4 bases, with 15 bases lying between them. The CDR3 extends over 14 amino acids. Germline V gives CDR1 MDHEN, CDR2 SYDVKM. The DNA for the CDR3 is TGTGCCAGCAGCACCCGGAGTTTGGGCACTGAAGCTTTCTTT. This translates into CASSTRSLGTEAFF.

This sequence joins TRBV14 and TRBJ2-2; 8 bases map to TRBD2. The CDR3 is made up of 16 amino acids. J gave up 5 bases and V 0 bases, and 5 bases lay outside the gene matches. Germline V gene sequence: CDR1 SGHDN, CDR2 FVKESK. The CDR3 DNA reads as TGTGCCAGCAGCCAAGATAGGACTAGCTGGACCGGGGAGCTGTTTTTT. Translated, it gives CASSQDRTSWTGELFF.

The chain uses TRBV10-3 and TRBJ1-4; no reliable D call. The CDR3 is 13 amino acids. Trimming stripped 10 bases from V and 8 bases from J, with 17 bases between. Germline CDR1 and CDR2: ENHRY and SYGVKD. The CDR3 spells CASHESGREKLFF. CDR3 DNA sequence: TGTGCCAGCCACGAGAGCGGTCGAGAAAAACTGTTTTTT.

This chain uses TRBV27 with TRBJ1-1, with 10 bases fitting TRBD1. The CDR3 runs to 14 residues. From germline, CDR1 is MNHEY and CDR2 SMNVEV (reference sequence). After removal of 5 bases from V and 4 bases from J, the junction contained 4 bases not matched to a gene. CDR3 protein: CASSRQGALTEAFF. CDR3 bases: TGTGCCAGCAGTAGACAGGGGGCTCTCACTGAAGCTTTCTTT.